This T cell receptor beta chain was captured by sequencing in a study of T cell responses to AZD1222 COVID-19 vaccine. V was shortened by 5 bases and J by 2 bases, with 6 bases between the two germline ends. CDR1 is MDHEN and CDR2 is SYDVKM in the germline V gene. CDR3 length: 13 residues. Study-wide results and limits: Across spike, vaccine-associated CD4 TCRs were found, dominant at 160-218 and 743-854. AZD1222 recipients seropositive at baseline numbered only five or six.

This table comes from immunoSEQ multiplex PCR, and its TCRdb copy is limited to in-frame clones, with some not included. The table includes some 110,000 clones, more than 70% detected once. Concerning this clone: Its antigen is undetermined.

The TCR sequence derives from an adult who received the AZD1222 COVID-19 vaccine. V is TRBV28 and J is TRBJ1-4; no firm D call. The material sequenced was peripheral blood, taken 28 days after the second AZD1222 dose. The CDR3 reads CASSDSTNEKLFF. CDR3 nucleotide sequence: TGTGCCAGCAGTGACTCCACTAATGAAAAACTGTTTTTT.